This T cell receptor (beta chain) was identified in a study of spatial heterogeneity in lung cancer. Whole-study context: Detected sequences consistently included more beta-chain ones than alpha-chain ones.

The time point was: sample taken at primary tumor resection. Whole RNA was taken from tumor, nontumor lung or frozen PBMC; it was then sequenced unsorted. TCRdb re-called the 5' RACE reads with MiXCR, one entry per CDR3 protein. The profile covers about 52,000 distinct CDR3 sequences, with more than 6.5% appearing a single time and roughly 3% taken by the ten largest. This clonotype was picked up many times. Germline V lookup: CDR1 SNHLY, CDR2 FYNNEI. Trimming shortened V by 6 bases and J by 7 bases, and 10 bases separated the two germline ends. CDR3 size: 13 residues. The chain has TRBV2 and TRBJ1-6; D is perhaps TRBD1 (5 bases). Sequencing was performed on PBMCs, taken at surgery. This clonotype was sampled from a female donor with early-stage non-small cell lung cancer. DNA of the CDR3: TGTGCCAGCAGGGGTAGGGGAAATTCACCCCTCCACTTT. Translation gives CASRGRGNSPLHF.